The 31 T cell receptor delta chains given below trace back to one sample, sequenced in a study of Vδ1+ human thymocytes. Regarding the study as a whole: Highly polyclonal TRG and TRD repertoires with Gaussian CDR3 length distributions appeared in thymus.

These receptors are not linked to any known antigen. Extracted RNA was reverse transcribed into cDNA. Pooled V-gene forward primers with one constant-region reverse primer generated the CDR3 amplicons by multiplex PCR. TCRdb re-called clones from the multiplex PCR reads via CATT. The sample lists over 65,000 delta-chain clones, roughly a third seen once, with under 0.3% in the top ten. The sample taken for sequencing was Vdelta1+ gamma-delta thymocytes from the thymus. Subset specified: FACS-sorted CD3+ TCRalphabeta- TCRVdelta1+ TCRVdelta2- thymocytes. The receptors were sampled from a boy under two years old who had congenital heart surgery.

This clone was recorded a few times. The junction shows a germline mismatch at one end, possibly a read error. The gene calls are TRDV1 and TRDJ1, with 9 bases identical to TRDD3. The CDR3 loop spans 20 amino acids. Germline CDR1 reads TSWWSYY; CDR2 reads QGS. CDR3 nucleotides: TGTGCTCTTGGGGAACTTCTCACTTCCTCTACTGGGGGAAATAGCGATAAACCCATCTTT. This sequence encodes CALGELLTSSTGGNSDKPIF.

The genes are TRDV1 and TRDJ1; a weak D match, TRDD2 (6 bases). Germline V gene lookup returns CDR1 TSWWSYY and CDR2 QGS. V was cut by 4 bases and J by 7 bases, with 22 bases left in between. This CDR3 spans 16 amino acids. The CDR3 region is CALGVSYWNPRLKLIF. Here the CDR3 DNA reads TGTGCTCTTGGGGTCTCCTACTGGAACCCCCGCCTTAAACTCATCTTT.

This clone was seen repeatedly, ten times or more. The chain carries TRDV2 and TRDJ1; 9 nucleotides agree with TRDD3. The junction had 10 bases not matched to a gene; V was cut back by 3 bases and J by 0 bases. This CDR3 spans 17 amino acids. CDR1 is GEAIGNYY and CDR2 is EKD in the germline V gene. The CDR3 region is CACDSNYWGKYTDKLIF. CDR3 DNA sequence: TGTGCCTGTGACTCCAACTACTGGGGGAAGTACACCGATAAACTCATCTTT.

This clone came up a few times. The chain has TRDV1 and TRDJ1, with 9 bases fitting TRDD3. CDR1 TSWWSYY and CDR2 QGS come from the germline V gene. The CDR3 is made up of 17 amino acids. J gave up 5 bases and V 2 bases, and 12 bases lay outside the gene matches. Here the CDR3 reads CALGEWAPFGDTDKLIF. DNA for the CDR3: TGTGCTCTTGGGGAATGGGCCCCCTTTGGGGATACGGATAAACTCATCTTT.

The rearrangement joins TRDV1 to TRDJ1; D might be TRDD3 (10 bases). In germline, CDR1 is TSWWSYY, CDR2 QGS. This CDR3 has 21 amino acids. V dropped 5 bases and J dropped 4 bases, with 35 bases sitting between them. CDR3 bases: TGTGCTCTTGGGCCGGATCGGCCTTCCTACGTACTGGGGGATCGAGGCGATAAACTCATCTTT. It codes for CALGPDRPSYVLGDRGDKLIF.

This clone occurred a few times. This sequence joins TRDV1 and TRDJ1; 11 nucleotides line up with TRDD3. The germline gives CDR1 TSWWSYY, CDR2 QGS. The CDR3 consists of 19 residues. After removal of 3 bases from V and 5 bases from J, the junction contained 17 bases not matched to a gene. CDR3 sequence: CALGDKNPNVLGDRDKLIF. The CDR3 DNA reads TGTGCTCTTGGGGACAAAAATCCCAACGTACTGGGGGATAGGGATAAACTCATCTTT.

This clone turned up a few times. The chain links TRDV1 to TRDJ1; 9 positions agree with TRDD2. The CDR3 is 19 amino acids. Germline-derived CDR1 and CDR2 are TSWWSYY and QGS. With V trimmed by 4 bases and J by 10 bases, 25 bases remained unmatched. Here the CDR3 DNA reads TGTGCTCTTGGGGGCCCCGTACCTTCCTACGCCTACTCGGCGGTGGGACTCATCTTT. Its protein is CALGGPVPSYAYSAVGLIF.

This clone turned up a few times. V and J are TRDV1 and TRDJ1, with 13 bases matching TRDD3. CDR1 and CDR2 (germline): TSWWSYY, QGS. This CDR3 region has 26 residues. V lost 0 bases and J lost 0; bases outside the gene matches: 28. The CDR3 protein is CALGELSGHSYWGIRRTNLYTDKLIF. Here the CDR3 DNA reads TGTGCTCTTGGGGAACTAAGTGGGCACTCCTACTGGGGGATACGTCGTACTAACCTGTACACCGATAAACTCATCTTT.

V usage is TRDV1 and J usage is TRDJ1; D is undetermined. Germline V gene sequence: CDR1 TSWWSYY, CDR2 QGS. The CDR3 extends over 20 amino acids. Trimming removed 1 base from V and 0 bases from J, with 24 bases in between. DNA of the CDR3: TGTGCTCTTGGGGAACCCACCCGATCCACCCGGGGCTCCTACACCGATAAACTCATCTTT. Amino acids: CALGEPTRSTRGSYTDKLIF.

The chain carries TRDV1 and TRDJ1; D unresolved. The V end lost 0 bases, the J end lost 3 bases, and 20 bases lay between the germline ends. The CDR3 has 18 residues. Germline-derived CDR1 and CDR2 are TSWWSYY and QGS. CDR3 protein: CALGELDVTLGQPDKLIF. For the CDR3, the DNA is TGTGCTCTTGGGGAACTAGACGTGACTCTCGGACAACCCGATAAACTCATCTTT.

Only one count was recorded for this clone. The chain couples TRDV1 to TRDJ1, with D possibly TRDD2 on 6 matching bases. The germline V gene has CDR1 TSWWSYY and CDR2 QGS. Trimming cost V 4 bases and J 1 base, with 25 bases left between them. The CDR3 sequence is 19 residues long. CDR3 sequence: CALGVLPSNFLRGTDKLIF. CDR3 in DNA: TGTGCTCTTGGGGTTCTTCCTTCTAACTTCCTCCGGGGCACCGATAAACTCATCTTT.

The J gene is TRDJ1, the V gene TRDV1; unclear D gene. Trimming cost V 0 bases and J 0 bases, with 26 bases left between them. Germline CDR1 TSWWSYY, CDR2 QGS. The CDR3 contains 21 residues. CDR3 in DNA: TGTGCTCTTGGGGAACTAGAAGCCCAACAAAGGCCAGGCAGGTACACCGATAAACTCATCTTT. This gives the protein CALGELEAQQRPGRYTDKLIF.

This clone has more than one count but fewer than ten. This sequence joins TRDV1 and TRDJ1; 12 nucleotides line up with TRDD3. Germline assignment: CDR1 TSWWSYY and CDR2 QGS. The CDR3 sequence is 20 residues long. J lost 0 bases, V lost 2 bases, and 13 bases had no gene match. CDR3: CALGEKTGYWGIPYTDKLIF. DNA of the CDR3: TGTGCTCTTGGGGAAAAGACGGGGTACTGGGGGATACCCTACACCGATAAACTCATCTTT.

Worth noting for this clone: The sample carries other DNA sequences with the same CDR3. The genes are TRDV2 and TRDJ1; 7 bases align to TRDD3. The CDR3 contains 16 residues. Germline V gene lookup returns CDR1 GEAIGNYY and CDR2 EKD. Written as DNA, the CDR3 is TGTGCTACCGGGCGTACTGGGGTATACGCCATCGATAAACTCATCTTT. Its translation: CATGRTGVYAIDKLIF.

This chain uses TRDV1 with TRDJ1; D perhaps matches TRDD3 (6 bases). Between the trimmed V and J ends, which lost 0 bases and 3 bases, there was a span of 14 bases. CDR3 length: 16 residues. Germline V gives CDR1 TSWWSYY, CDR2 QGS. This CDR3 is CALGELGGLPPDKLIF. CDR3 sequence (DNA): TGTGCTCTTGGGGAACTTGGGGGGTTGCCTCCCGATAAACTCATCTTT.

This clone appeared a single time. The chain is built from TRDV1 and TRDJ1; 7 bases are shared with TRDD3. The V gene end was trimmed by 4 bases and the J gene end by 4 bases; junction bases not matched to a gene: 15. This CDR3 comprises 17 residues. Germline V lookup: CDR1 TSWWSYY, CDR2 QGS. The DNA of the CDR3 is TGTGCTCTTGGGGGTGTACTGGGGATTGAGCTAAACGATAAACTCATCTTT. Residues: CALGGVLGIELNDKLIF.

This clone occurred a few times. The chain employs TRDV1 and TRDJ1; 11 bases agree with TRDD3. Germline-derived CDR1 and CDR2 are TSWWSYY and QGS. CDR3 length equals 20 residues. V trimming: 0 bases; J trimming: 2 bases; junction bases outside the gene matches: 14. The CDR3 DNA follows: TGTGCTCTTGGGGAACTACGATGGGGGATACGTGTTGAAAGGACCGATAAACTCATCTTT. This encodes CALGELRWGIRVERTDKLIF.

The chain uses TRDV2 and TRDJ2; TRDD3 agrees at 12 bases. Trimming at V came to 4 bases and at J to 1 base, leaving 18 bases not matched to a gene. Germline V gene lookup returns CDR1 GEAIGNYY and CDR2 EKD. The CDR3 sequence is 21 residues long. This CDR3 is CACDRPSLGDTPSLLTAQLFF. The CDR3 DNA reads as TGTGCCTGTGATAGGCCTTCCCTGGGGGATACGCCTTCCCTTTTGACAGCACAACTCTTCTTT.

This clone was seen more than once but under ten times. The chain links TRDV1 to TRDJ1, with 10 bases fitting TRDD3. From germline, CDR1 is TSWWSYY and CDR2 QGS. This CDR3 is 23 amino acids long. Trimming took 3 bases from V and 2 from J; bases not matched to a gene: 27. The CDR3 protein is CALGEKRGFPDWWGDTGTDKLIF. The CDR3 coding sequence is TGTGCTCTTGGGGAGAAAAGAGGCTTCCCCGACTGGTGGGGGGATACGGGGACCGATAAACTCATCTTT.

This clone was seen a few times. V and J are TRDV1 and TRDJ1; the match to TRDD3 covers 13 bases. The CDR3 has 18 amino acids. J lost 9 bases, V lost 8 bases, and 21 bases had no gene match. CDR1 and CDR2 from the germline V gene are TSWWSYY and QGS. The chain's CDR3 is CALLISYSDWGIRRQLIF. In DNA, the CDR3 is TGTGCTCTTTTAATTTCCTACTCAGACTGGGGGATACGAAGGCAACTCATCTTT.

The J gene is TRDJ1, the V gene TRDV1; 10 bases line up with TRDD3. Germline V CDR1 and CDR2: TSWWSYY, QGS. This CDR3 spans 23 amino acids. The V segment lost 4 bases and the J segment 2 bases; nucleotides outside the gene matches: 28. CDR3 sequence: CALGGPRVSPYMRGIRRTDKLIF. The CDR3 nucleotides read TGTGCTCTTGGGGGCCCGAGAGTTTCCCCGTACATGAGGGGGATACGAAGGACCGATAAACTCATCTTT.

This clone was seen more than once but under ten times. The chain couples TRDV1 to TRDJ1, with 12 nucleotides matching TRDD3. The length of the CDR3 is 24 residues. Per the germline V gene, CDR1 is TSWWSYY and CDR2 is QGS. V dropped 1 base and J dropped 3; count of bases not matched to a gene: 27. The CDR3, as DNA: TGTGCTCTTGGGGAACACCCATCGGAGACCCACTGGGGGATACTGGGGGAAGAGGCCGATAAACTCATCTTT. The encoded protein is CALGEHPSETHWGILGEEADKLIF.

The chain recombines TRDV1 with TRDJ1, with 8 nucleotides matching TRDD3. The J segment lost 0 bases and the V segment lost 2 bases, leaving 17 bases of the junction unmatched. Germline V gene lookup returns CDR1 TSWWSYY and CDR2 QGS. This CDR3 has 20 amino acids. CDR3 in amino acids: CALGEMCFSHWGLDTDKLIF. CDR3 nucleotide sequence: TGTGCTCTTGGGGAAATGTGCTTCTCGCACTGGGGGTTAGACACCGATAAACTCATCTTT.

The rearrangement joins TRDV1 to TRDJ1, with 8 nucleotides matching TRDD3. V was pared by 0 bases and J by 0 bases, with 15 bases of the junction left unmatched. CDR3 length: 20 amino acids. In germline, CDR1 is TSWWSYY, CDR2 QGS. In nucleotides, the CDR3 is TGTGCTCTTGGGGAACTAGGGCGGACGACCTACTGGGGGTACACCGATAAACTCATCTTT. Its protein is CALGELGRTTYWGYTDKLIF.

The V call is TRDV1, the J call TRDJ1; 9 positions match TRDD3. The CDR3 runs 21 residues. Trimming cost V 0 bases and J 8 bases; bases outside gene matches: 25. Germline lookup yields CDR1 TSWWSYY and CDR2 QGS. The CDR3 spells CALGELGLQLRTGGTHVKLIF. The CDR3 nucleotides read TGTGCTCTTGGGGAACTAGGCCTACAGTTACGGACTGGGGGAACCCACGTCAAACTCATCTTT.

V is TRDV1 and J is TRDJ1; 12 nucleotides line up with TRDD3. Germline CDR1 is TSWWSYY and CDR2 is QGS. There are 22 residues in the CDR3. V was clipped by 2 bases and J by 0 bases; unmatched bases: 19. This CDR3 is CALGEFYYSHLGDTGYTDKLIF. CDR3 nucleotide sequence: TGTGCTCTTGGGGAATTTTACTACTCTCATCTGGGGGATACGGGATACACCGATAAACTCATCTTT.

The gene calls are TRDV1 and TRDJ1, with D perhaps matching TRDD1 (5 bases). The V and J ends lost 9 bases and 0 bases respectively, with 8 bases between them. This CDR3 has 12 amino acids. Germline-derived CDR1 and CDR2 are TSWWSYY and QGS. The CDR3 nucleotides read TGTGCTCTGAAATCTCACACCGATAAACTCATCTTT. Translating it yields CALKSHTDKLIF.

This chain uses TRDV2 with TRDJ1; 9 bases match TRDD3. Germline values: CDR1 GEAIGNYY, CDR2 EKD. The V segment lost 0 bases and the J segment 0 bases; nucleotides outside the gene matches: 7. This CDR3 has 17 residues. CDR3 DNA: TGTGCCTGTGACACCGGGCTGGGGGATGTGTACACCGATAAACTCATCTTT. It translates to CACDTGLGDVYTDKLIF.

This chain links TRDV1 with TRDJ1; the match to TRDD3 covers 8 bases. J was trimmed by 0 bases and V by 8 bases; bases with no gene match: 26. This CDR3 comprises 21 residues. Germline V lookup: CDR1 TSWWSYY, CDR2 QGS. The CDR3 coding sequence is TGTGCTCTTCGCTACTTCCCCTACTGGGGGCCCCACGGCGGGAACACCGATAAACTCATCTTT. Amino acid sequence: CALRYFPYWGPHGGNTDKLIF.

The rearrangement links TRDV1 to TRDJ1; D unresolved. CDR3 length: 24 amino acids. Germline V gene data show CDR1 as TSWWSYY and CDR2 as QGS. V shed 0 bases and J shed 0 bases, with 35 bases lying between them. CDR3 loop: CALGELPKAGLLRTEPQYTDKLIF. The DNA of the CDR3 is TGTGCTCTTGGGGAACTCCCTAAAGCGGGGTTACTGAGGACCGAACCCCAGTACACCGATAAACTCATCTTT.

The chain employs TRDV1 and TRDJ1; 10 bases map to TRDD3. The junction had 11 bases not matched to a gene; V was cut back by 7 bases and J by 3 bases. From germline, CDR1 is TSWWSYY and CDR2 QGS. The CDR3 runs 16 residues. DNA of the CDR3: TGTGCTCTTGTTCCTCGAGTACTGGGGGATTCCGATAAACTCATCTTT. This encodes CALVPRVLGDSDKLIF.